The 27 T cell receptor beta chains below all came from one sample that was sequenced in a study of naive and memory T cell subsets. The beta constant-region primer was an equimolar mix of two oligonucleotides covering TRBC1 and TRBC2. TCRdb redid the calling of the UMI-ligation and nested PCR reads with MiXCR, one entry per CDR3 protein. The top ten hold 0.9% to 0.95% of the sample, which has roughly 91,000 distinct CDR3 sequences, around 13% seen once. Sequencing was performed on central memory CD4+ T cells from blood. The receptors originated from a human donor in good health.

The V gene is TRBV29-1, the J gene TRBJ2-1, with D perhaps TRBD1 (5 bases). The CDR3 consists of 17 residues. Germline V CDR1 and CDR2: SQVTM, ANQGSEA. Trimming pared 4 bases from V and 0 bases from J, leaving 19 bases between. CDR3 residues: CSVVQAGAHSSYNEQFF. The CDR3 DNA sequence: TGCAGCGTTGTTCAGGCTGGGGCCCACAGCTCCTACAATGAGCAGTTCTTC.

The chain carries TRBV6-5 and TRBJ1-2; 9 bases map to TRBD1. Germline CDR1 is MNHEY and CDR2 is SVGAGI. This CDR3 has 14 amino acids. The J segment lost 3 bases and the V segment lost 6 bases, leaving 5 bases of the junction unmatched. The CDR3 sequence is CASSQGTGYYGYTF. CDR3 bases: TGTGCCAGCAGCCAAGGGACAGGGTACTATGGCTACACCTTC.

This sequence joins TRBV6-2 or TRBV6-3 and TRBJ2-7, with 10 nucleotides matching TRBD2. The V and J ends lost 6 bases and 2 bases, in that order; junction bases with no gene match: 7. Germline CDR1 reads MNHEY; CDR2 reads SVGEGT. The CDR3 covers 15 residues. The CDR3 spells CASRPRSGRAYEQYF. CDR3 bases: TGTGCCAGCAGACCGAGAAGCGGGAGGGCCTACGAGCAGTACTTC.

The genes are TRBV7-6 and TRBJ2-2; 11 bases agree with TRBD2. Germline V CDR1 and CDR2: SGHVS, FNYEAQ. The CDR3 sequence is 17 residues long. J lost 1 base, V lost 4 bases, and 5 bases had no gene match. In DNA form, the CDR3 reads TGTGCCAGCAGCTCCCAGACTAGCGGGAAGAACACCGGGGAGCTGTTTTTT. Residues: CASSSQTSGKNTGELFF.

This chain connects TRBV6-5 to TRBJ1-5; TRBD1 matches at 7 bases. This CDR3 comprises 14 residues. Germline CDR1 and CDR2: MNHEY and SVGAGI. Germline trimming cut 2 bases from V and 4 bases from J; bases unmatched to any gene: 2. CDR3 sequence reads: CASSYQQGNQPQHF. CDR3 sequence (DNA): TGTGCCAGCAGTTACCAACAGGGGAATCAGCCCCAGCATTTT.

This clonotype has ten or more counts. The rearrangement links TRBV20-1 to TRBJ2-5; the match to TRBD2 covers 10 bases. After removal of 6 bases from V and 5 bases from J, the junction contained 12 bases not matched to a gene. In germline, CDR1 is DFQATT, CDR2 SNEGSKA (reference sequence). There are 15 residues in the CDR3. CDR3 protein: CSAGKREGLRETQYF. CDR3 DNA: TGCAGTGCCGGGAAGCGGGAGGGCCTTAGGGAGACCCAGTACTTC.

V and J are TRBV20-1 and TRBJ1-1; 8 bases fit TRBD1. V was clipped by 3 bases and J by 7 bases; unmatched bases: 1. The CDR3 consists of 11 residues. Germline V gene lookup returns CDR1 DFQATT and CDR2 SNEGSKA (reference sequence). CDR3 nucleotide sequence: TGCAGTGCTAGTGGACAGGGTGAAGCTTTCTTT. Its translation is CSASGQGEAFF.

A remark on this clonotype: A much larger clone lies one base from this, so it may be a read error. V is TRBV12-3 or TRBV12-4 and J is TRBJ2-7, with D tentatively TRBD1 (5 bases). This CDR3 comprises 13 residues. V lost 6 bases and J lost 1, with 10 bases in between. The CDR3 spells CASRTDSSYEQYF. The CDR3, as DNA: TGTGCCAGCAGAACCGACAGTTCCTACGAGCAGTACTTC.

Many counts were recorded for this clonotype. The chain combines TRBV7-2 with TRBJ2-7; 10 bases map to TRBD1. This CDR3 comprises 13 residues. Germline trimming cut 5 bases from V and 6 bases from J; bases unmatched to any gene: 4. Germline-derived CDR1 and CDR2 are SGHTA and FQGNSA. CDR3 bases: TGTGCCAGCAGCGTAGACAGGGGGCGCGAGCAGTACTTC. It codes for CASSVDRGREQYF. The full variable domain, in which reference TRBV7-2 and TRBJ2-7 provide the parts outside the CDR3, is GAGVSQSPSNKVTEKGKDVELRCDPISGHTALYWYRQSLGQGLEFLIYFQGNSAPDKSGLPSDRFSAERTGGSVSTLTIQRTQQEDSAVYLCASSVDRGREQYFGPGTRLTVT.

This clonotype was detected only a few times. CDR3 DNA sequence: TGTGCCAGCAGCCCCCGTGGACAAAGTGGCAACACCATATATTTT. Translating gives CASSPRGQSGNTIYF. This chain links TRBV7-2 with TRBJ1-3; weak D call: TRBD1 (5 bases). Deletions cut 5 bases from V and 7 bases from J, with 18 bases between. CDR1 and CDR2 (germline): SGHTA, FQGNSA. CDR3 length equals 15 residues.

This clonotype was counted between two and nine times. In DNA, the CDR3 is TGTGCCAGCCTAGCTTTGGCTTTCGGTGAAGCTTTCTTT. Protein product: CASLALAFGEAFF. The chain uses TRBV28 and TRBJ1-1; D unclear. The CDR3 consists of 13 residues. CDR1 is MDHEN, CDR2 SYDVKM, per germline. V was clipped by 8 bases and J by 7 bases, with 17 bases between them.

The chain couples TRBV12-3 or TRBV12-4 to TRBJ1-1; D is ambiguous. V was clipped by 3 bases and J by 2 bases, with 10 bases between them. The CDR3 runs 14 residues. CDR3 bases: TGTGCCAGCAGTTTCCCAAGGAGAAACACTGAAGCTTTCTTT. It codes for CASSFPRRNTEAFF.

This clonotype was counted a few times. The CDR3 reads CASRKYRDRANTEAFF. The CDR3 coding sequence is TGTGCCAGCAGGAAGTATCGGGACAGGGCGAACACTGAAGCTTTCTTT. The chain combines TRBV27 with TRBJ1-1, with 9 positions matching TRBD1. Germline V CDR1 and CDR2: MNHEY, SMNVEV (reference sequence). With 6 bases clipped from V and 1 base from J, the junction kept 9 bases outside the gene matches. CDR3 size: 16 residues.

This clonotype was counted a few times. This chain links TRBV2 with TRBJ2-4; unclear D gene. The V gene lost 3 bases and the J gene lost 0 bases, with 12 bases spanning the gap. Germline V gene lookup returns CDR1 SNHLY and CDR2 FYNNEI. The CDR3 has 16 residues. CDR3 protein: CASSEGSSLAKNIQYF. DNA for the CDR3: TGTGCCAGCAGTGAGGGCAGTTCCTTAGCCAAAAACATTCAGTACTTC. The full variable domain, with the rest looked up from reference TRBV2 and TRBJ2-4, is EPEVTQTPSHQVTQMGQEVILRCVPISNHLYFYWYRQILGQKVEFLVSFYNNEISEKSEIFDDQFSVERPDGSNFTLKIRSTKLEDSAMYFCASSEGSSLAKNIQYFGAGTRLSVL.

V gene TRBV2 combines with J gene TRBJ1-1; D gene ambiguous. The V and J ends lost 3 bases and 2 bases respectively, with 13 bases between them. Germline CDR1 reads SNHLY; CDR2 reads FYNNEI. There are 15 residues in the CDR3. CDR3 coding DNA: TGTGCCAGCAGTGACCCGAGGGCCGGAAACACTGAAGCTTTCTTT. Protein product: CASSDPRAGNTEAFF.

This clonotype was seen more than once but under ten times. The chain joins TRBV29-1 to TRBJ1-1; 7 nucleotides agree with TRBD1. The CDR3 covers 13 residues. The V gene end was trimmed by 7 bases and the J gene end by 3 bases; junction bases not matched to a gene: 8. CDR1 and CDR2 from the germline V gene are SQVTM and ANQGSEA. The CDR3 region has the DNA TGCAGCGCTAGGACAGGCTCGGACACTGAAGCTTTCTTT. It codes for CSARTGSDTEAFF.

CDR3 in amino acids: CASSYSPLGTNTEAFF. For the CDR3, the DNA is TGTGCCAGCAGTTACTCCCCCTTGGGGACGAACACTGAAGCTTTCTTT. J is TRBJ1-1 and V is TRBV6-5; weak D call: TRBD1 (5 bases). The germline gives CDR1 MNHEY, CDR2 SVGAGI. V was cut by 0 bases and J by 1 base, with 12 bases left in between. This CDR3 is 16 amino acids long.

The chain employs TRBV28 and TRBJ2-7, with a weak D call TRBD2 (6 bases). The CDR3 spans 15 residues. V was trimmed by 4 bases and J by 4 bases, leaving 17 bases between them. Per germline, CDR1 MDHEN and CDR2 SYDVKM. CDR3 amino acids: CASSYVRGNRYEQYF. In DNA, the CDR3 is TGTGCCAGCAGTTATGTCCGGGGGAATAGGTACGAGCAGTACTTC. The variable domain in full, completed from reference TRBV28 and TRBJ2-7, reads DVKVTQSSRYLVKRTGEKVFLECVQDMDHENMFWYRQDPGLGLRLIYFSYDVKMKEKGDIPEGYSVSREKKERFSLILESASTNQTSMYLCASSYVRGNRYEQYFGPGTRLTVT.

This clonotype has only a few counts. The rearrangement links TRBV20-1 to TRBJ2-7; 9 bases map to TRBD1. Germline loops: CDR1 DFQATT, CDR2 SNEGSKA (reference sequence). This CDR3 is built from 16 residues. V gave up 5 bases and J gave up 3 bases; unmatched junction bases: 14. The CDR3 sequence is CSAPPLGQGVFYEQYF. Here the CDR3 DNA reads TGCAGTGCTCCCCCCCTGGGACAGGGTGTGTTCTACGAGCAGTACTTC.

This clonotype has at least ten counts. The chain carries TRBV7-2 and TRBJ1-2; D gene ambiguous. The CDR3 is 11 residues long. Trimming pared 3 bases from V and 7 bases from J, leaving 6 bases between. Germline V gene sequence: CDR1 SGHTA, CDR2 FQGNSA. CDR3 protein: CASSLFIGYTF. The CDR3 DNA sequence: TGTGCCAGCAGCTTGTTTATTGGCTACACCTTC.

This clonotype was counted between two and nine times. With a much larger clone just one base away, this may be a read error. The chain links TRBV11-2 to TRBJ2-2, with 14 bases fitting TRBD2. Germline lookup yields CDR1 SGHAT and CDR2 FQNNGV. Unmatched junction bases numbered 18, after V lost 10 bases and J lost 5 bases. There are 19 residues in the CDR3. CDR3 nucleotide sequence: TGTGCCAACAACCCGGGACTAGCGGGAGAGTTGCGCCGAACCGGGGAGCTGTTTTTT. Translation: CANNPGLAGELRRTGELFF.

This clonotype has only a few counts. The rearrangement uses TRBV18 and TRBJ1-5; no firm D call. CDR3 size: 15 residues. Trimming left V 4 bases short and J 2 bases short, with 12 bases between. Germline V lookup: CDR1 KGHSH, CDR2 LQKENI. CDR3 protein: CASSQGTVGNQPQHF. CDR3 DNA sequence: TGTGCCAGCTCACAAGGAACGGTAGGCAATCAGCCCCAGCATTTT.

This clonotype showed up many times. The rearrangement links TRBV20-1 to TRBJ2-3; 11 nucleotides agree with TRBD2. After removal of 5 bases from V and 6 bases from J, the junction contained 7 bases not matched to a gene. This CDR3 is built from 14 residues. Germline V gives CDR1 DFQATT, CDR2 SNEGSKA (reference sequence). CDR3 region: CSARIAGGSDTQYF. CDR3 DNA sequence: TGCAGTGCTCGTATAGCGGGAGGGTCTGATACGCAGTATTTT.

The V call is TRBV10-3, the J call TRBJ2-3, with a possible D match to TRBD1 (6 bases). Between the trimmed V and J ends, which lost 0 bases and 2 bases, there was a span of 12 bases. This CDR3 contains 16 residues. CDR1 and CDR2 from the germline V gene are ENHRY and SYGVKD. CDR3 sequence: CAISESGAEPTDTQYF. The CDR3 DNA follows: TGTGCCATCAGTGAGTCGGGGGCGGAGCCCACAGATACGCAGTATTTT.

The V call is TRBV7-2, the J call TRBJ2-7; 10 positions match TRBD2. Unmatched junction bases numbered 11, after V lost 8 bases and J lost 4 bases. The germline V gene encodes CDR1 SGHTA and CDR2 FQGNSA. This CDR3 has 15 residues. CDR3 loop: CASEAGTSVTYEQYF. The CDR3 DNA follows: TGTGCCAGCGAGGCCGGGACTAGCGTAACGTACGAGCAGTACTTC. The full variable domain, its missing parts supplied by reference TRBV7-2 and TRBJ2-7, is GAGVSQSPSNKVTEKGKDVELRCDPISGHTALYWYRQSLGQGLEFLIYFQGNSAPDKSGLPSDRFSAERTGGSVSTLTIQRTQQEDSAVYLCASEAGTSVTYEQYFGPGTRLTVT.

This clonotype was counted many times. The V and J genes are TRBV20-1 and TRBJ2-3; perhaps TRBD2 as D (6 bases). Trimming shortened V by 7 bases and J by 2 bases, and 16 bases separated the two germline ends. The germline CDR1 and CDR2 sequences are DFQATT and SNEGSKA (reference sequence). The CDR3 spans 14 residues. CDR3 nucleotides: TGCAGTGTCGGGGGAAGCGGAACCACAGATACGCAGTATTTT. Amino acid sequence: CSVGGSGTTDTQYF.

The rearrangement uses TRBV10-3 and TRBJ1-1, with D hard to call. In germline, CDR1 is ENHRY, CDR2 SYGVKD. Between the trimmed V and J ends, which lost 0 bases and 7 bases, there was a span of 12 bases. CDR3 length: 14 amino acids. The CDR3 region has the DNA TGTGCCATCAGTGAGTCATCCGGGCTGGGTGAAGCTTTCTTT. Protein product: CAISESSGLGEAFF.